These 3 T cell receptor beta chains were all obtained from the same sample, sequenced in a study of regulatory T cells in long-lasting Graves disease. The time point here: newly diagnosed GD, antithyroid drugs for less than 3 months. Preparation of the TCR library used RNA extracted from PBMCs. HTBI primers from iRepertoire and Arm-PCR of CDR3 regions yielded the TCR beta libraries. MiXCR, applied by TCRdb to the multiplex PCR reads, yields one record per CDR3 protein. The table lists 350,000 to 550,000 distinct CDR3 sequences, around 15% of them singletons. These data are also associated with another study on T cells in Graves' hyperthyroidism and ophthalmopathy.

This specimen consisted of peripheral blood mononuclear cells (PBMCs), obtained at new diagnosis, from a patient treated with antithyroid drugs. The source is a woman in her forties or fifties with Graves disease.

This clonotype was counted between two and nine times. The J gene is TRBJ2-2, the V gene TRBV5-1; TRBD2 aligns across 8 bases. The germline gives CDR1 SGHRS, CDR2 YFSETQ. This CDR3 has 15 amino acids. With V trimmed by 4 bases and J by 3 bases, 5 bases remained unmatched. The CDR3 spells CASSPTSVDTGELFF. The CDR3 DNA reads TGCGCCAGCAGCCCGACTAGCGTGGACACCGGGGAGCTGTTTTTT. The whole variable domain, filled in from reference TRBV5-1 and TRBJ2-2, reads KAGVTQTPRYLIKTRGQQVTLSCSPISGHRSVSWYQQTPGQGLQFLFEYFSETQRNKGNFPGRFSGRQFSNSRSEMNVSTLELGDSALYLCASSPTSVDTGELFFGEGSRLTVL.

This clonotype has at least ten counts. The CDR3 protein is CASSLGLGGPYEQYF. The CDR3 DNA reads as TGTGCCAGCAGTTTAGGGTTAGGGGGTCCCTACGAGCAGTACTTC. The J gene is TRBJ2-7, the V gene TRBV27; possible D gene TRBD1, 6 bases. The V and J ends lost 2 bases and 2 bases respectively, with 13 bases between them. From germline, CDR1 is MNHEY and CDR2 SMNVEV (reference sequence). CDR3 length: 15 residues.

The chain links TRBV6-5 to TRBJ1-2; 7 nucleotides agree with TRBD1. J gave up 5 bases and V 2 bases, and 2 bases lay outside the gene matches. The CDR3 runs 13 residues. The V gene's germline CDR1 is MNHEY and CDR2 SVGAGI. CDR3 nucleotides: TGTGCCAGCAGTTACGGCAGGGGGTATGGCTACACCTTC. This codes for CASSYGRGYGYTF.